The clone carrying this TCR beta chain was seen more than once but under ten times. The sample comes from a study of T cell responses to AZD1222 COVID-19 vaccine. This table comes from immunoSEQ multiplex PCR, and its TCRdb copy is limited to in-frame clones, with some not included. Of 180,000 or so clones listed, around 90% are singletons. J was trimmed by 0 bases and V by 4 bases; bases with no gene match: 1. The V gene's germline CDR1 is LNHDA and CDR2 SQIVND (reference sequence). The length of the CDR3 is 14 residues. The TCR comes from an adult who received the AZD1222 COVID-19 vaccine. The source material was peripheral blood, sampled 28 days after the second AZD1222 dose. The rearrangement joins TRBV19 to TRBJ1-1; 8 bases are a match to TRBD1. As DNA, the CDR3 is TGTGCCAGTAGTAGCAGGGGGCTGAACACTGAAGCTTTCTTT. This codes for CASSSRGLNTEAFF.